This T cell receptor beta chain derives from a study of OX40 agonist ivuxolimab in advanced cancers. Study summary: Prior anti-PD-1, anti-PD-L1 or anti-CTLA-4 therapy did not bar entry, and 40% had some. The study's findings and limits: Doses of 0.1 to 3.0 mg/kg were accompanied by clonal expansion of CD4+ and CD8+ blood T cells by week 6. Expanded clones were, on average, more numerous among CD8+ T cells than CD4+. The specificity for antigen of the expanded peripheral T cells was not determined.

Repertoires were generated with immunoSEQ multiplex PCR, while TCRdb's copy carries only in-frame clones and drops some. The sample includes 45,000 to 50,000 clones, approximately 90% of them seen just once. There are a few counts of this clone. What it recognizes is unknown. This CDR3 contains 16 residues. Germline CDR1 and CDR2: MDHEN and SYDVKM. V shed 6 bases and J 9 bases; nucleotides not matched to a gene: 12. The sample in question was CD4+ or CD8+ T cells sorted from blood, obtained in a trial of the OX40 agonist ivuxolimab. The genes are TRBV28 and TRBJ1-6; 9 nucleotides line up with TRBD1. This TCR was recovered from an adult with an advanced solid tumor such as melanoma, head and neck, liver or kidney cancer. DNA of the CDR3: TGTGCCAGCAGAGAGATCGGGACAGGGCTCGGTTCACCCCTCCACTTT. Its protein product is CASREIGTGLGSPLHF.